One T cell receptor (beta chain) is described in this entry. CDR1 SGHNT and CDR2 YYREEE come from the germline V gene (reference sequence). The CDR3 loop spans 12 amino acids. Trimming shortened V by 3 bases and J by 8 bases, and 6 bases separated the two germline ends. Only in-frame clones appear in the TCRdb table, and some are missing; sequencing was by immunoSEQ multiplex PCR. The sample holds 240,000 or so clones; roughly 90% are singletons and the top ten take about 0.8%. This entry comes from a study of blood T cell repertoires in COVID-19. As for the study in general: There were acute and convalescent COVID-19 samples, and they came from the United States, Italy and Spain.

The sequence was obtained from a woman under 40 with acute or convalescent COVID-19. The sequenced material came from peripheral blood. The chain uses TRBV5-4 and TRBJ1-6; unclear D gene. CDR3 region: CASSYSYSPLHF. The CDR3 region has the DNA TGTGCCAGCAGCTACAGTTATTCACCCCTCCACTTT.